This TCR beta chain emerged from a study of blood T cell repertoires in COVID-19 (dated by TCRdb to 2018 to 2020). Concerning the study at large: The collaborator samples originated in the United States, Italy and Spain and spanned the acute and convalescent phases of COVID-19. The material from the prospective study consisted of cDNA or gDNA derived from T cells, B-cell-depleted T cells, or PBMCs. Subjects who had been exposed to COVID-19, were actively infected with it, or had recovered from it provided the deeply sampled blood TCRbeta repertoires that made up the dataset. The repertoires were made available in a free public database intended to serve as a resource for research on the immune response to SARS-CoV-2. Samples were obtained from the ongoing ImmuneRACE study (first 160 participants) and from about 1,300 subjects provided by 6 global collaborators. The sample metadata nearly always contained a de-identified subject ID, COVID-19 status, age in years and sex. HLA class I and class II types, where available, came from metadata supplied by the sample provider rather than from assay-based typing.

Notes on this clone: There is no known antigen for this receptor. No base qualities exist here, and no much larger clone lies one base off it.

TCRbeta CDR3 regions were amplified from genomic DNA by means of the immunoSEQ Assay, a bias-controlled multiplex PCR. As for the authors' bioinformatics: The number of nucleated cells in each sample was estimated from the amplification of reference gene primers within the assay. To quantify the absolute abundance of each unique TCRbeta CDR3 rearrangement, sequence reads were collapsed and filtered. Productive Simpson clonality was computed per sample as the square root of Simpson's diversity index over productive rearrangements. TCRdb mirrors the immuneACCESS table, restricted to in-frame sequences. Some clones are absent from its copies; in checked studies, under half trace to an unresolved V gene, and the reason for the others is unknown. Clonal size and the V and J genes are those of that table, whereas D and trimming came from the DNA. This sample lists about 150,000 clones; 85% to 90% were detected once. About 2.1% of the sample is held by the ten biggest clonotypes.

The full study reports these points: How much clinical and demographic metadata was included differed by source and by participant, and the metadata was provided uncurated.

Each collaborating institution followed its own protocols to collect whole blood in K2EDTA tubes. For TCRbeta analysis, collaborators shipped samples as frozen whole blood, isolated PBMCs, or DNA extracted from either of those sample types. The TCR originated in a human donor in a cohort sampled during active COVID-19. What was sequenced was peripheral blood.

The DNA sequence is as follows: TGTGCCACCAGCAGAGATCGGGTTGCCGAGCAGTACTTC. The encoded protein is CATSRDRVAEQYF. Recombination connected TRBV15 to TRBJ2-7; there is no confident call for the D gene. The CDR3 sequence holds 13 residues, the cysteine and phenylalanine included. Only CDR3 DNA is held: 39 bases, read in frame from base 1. Trimming removed 0 bases from V and 6 bases from J, leaving 9 bases between the germline ends. From a lookup of the germline V gene (reference sequence), CDR1 and CDR2 are LNHNV and YYDKDF.